This TCR beta chain was profiled in a study of OX40 agonist ivuxolimab in advanced cancers. Using immunoSEQ multiplex PCR, the repertoire was profiled, and TCRdb retains in-frame clones only, with some absent. The data contain around 44,000 clones, 75% to 90% of them singletons. This CDR3 is 14 amino acids long. V shed 6 bases, J shed 3 bases, and the junction held 7 bases outside the gene matches. The germline CDR1 and CDR2 sequences are LGHNA and YSLEER. This specimen was CD4+ or CD8+ T cells sorted from blood, taken in a trial of the OX40 agonist ivuxolimab. The chain joins TRBV4-3 to TRBJ1-1, with 7 bases fitting TRBD1. The clonotype originates from an adult with an advanced solid tumor such as melanoma, head and neck, liver or kidney cancer. In DNA, the CDR3 is TGCGCCAGCAGTCGCGGGACAGCGGACACTGAAGCTTTCTTT. Translated, it gives CASSRGTADTEAFF.